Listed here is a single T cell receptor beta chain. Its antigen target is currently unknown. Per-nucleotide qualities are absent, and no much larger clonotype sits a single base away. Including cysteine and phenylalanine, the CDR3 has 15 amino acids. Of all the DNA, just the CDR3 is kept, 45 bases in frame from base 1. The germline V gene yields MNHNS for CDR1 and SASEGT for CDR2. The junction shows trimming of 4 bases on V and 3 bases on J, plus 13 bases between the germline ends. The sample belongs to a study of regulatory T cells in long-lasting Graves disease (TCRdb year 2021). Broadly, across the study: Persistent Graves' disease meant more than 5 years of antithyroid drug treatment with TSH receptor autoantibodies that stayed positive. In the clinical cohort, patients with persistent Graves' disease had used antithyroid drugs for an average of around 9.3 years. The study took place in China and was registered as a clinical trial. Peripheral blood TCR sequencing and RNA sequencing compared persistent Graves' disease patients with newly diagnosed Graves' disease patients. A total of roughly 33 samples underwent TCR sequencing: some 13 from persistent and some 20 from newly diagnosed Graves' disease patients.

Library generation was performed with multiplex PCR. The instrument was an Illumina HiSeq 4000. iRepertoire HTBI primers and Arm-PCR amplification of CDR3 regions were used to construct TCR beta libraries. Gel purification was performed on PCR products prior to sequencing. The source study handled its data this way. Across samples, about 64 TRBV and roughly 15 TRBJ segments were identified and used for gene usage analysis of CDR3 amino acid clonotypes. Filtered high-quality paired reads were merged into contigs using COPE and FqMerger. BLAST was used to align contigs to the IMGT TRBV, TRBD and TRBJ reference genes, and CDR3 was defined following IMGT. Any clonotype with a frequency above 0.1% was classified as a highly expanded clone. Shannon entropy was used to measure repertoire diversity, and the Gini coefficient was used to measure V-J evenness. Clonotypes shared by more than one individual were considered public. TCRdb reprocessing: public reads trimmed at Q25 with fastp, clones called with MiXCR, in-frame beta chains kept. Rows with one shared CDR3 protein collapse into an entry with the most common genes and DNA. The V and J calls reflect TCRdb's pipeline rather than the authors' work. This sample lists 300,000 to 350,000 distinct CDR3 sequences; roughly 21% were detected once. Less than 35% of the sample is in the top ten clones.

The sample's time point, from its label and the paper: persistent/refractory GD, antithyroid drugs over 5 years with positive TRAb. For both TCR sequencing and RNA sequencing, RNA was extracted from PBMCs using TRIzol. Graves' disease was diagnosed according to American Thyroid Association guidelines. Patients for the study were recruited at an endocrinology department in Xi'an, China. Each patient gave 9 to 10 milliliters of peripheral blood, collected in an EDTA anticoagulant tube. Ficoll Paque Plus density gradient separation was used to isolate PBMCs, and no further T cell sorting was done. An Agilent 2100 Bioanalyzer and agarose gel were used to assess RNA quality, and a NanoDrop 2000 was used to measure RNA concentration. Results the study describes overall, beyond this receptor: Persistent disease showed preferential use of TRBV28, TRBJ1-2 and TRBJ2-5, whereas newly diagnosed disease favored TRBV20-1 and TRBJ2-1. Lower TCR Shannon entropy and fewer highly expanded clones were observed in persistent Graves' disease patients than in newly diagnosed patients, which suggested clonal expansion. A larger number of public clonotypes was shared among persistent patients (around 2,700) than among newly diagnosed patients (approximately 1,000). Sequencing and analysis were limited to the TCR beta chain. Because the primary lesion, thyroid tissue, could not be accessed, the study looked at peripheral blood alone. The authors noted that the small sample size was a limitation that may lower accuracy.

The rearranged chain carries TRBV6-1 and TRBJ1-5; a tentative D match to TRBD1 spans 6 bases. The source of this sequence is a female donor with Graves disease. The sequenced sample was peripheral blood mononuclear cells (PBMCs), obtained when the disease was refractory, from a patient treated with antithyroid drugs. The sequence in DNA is TGTGCCAGCAGTGCCCCTACAGGGACCAATCAGCCCCAGCATTTT. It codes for CASSAPTGTNQPQHF.